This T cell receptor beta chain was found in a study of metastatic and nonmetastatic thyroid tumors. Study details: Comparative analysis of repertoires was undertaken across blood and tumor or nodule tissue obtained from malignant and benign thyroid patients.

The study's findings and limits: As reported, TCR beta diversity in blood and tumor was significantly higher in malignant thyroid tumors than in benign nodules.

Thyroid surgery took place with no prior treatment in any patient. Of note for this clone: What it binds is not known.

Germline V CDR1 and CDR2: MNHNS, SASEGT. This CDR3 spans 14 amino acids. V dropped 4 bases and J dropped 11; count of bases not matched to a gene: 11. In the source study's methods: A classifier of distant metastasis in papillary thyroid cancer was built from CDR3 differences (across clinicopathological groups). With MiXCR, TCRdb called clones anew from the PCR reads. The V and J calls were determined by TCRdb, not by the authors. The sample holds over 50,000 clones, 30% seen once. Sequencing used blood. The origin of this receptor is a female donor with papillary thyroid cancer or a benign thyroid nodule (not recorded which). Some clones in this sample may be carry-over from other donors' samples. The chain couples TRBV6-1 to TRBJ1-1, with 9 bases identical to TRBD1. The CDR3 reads CASSVTVGQGRAFF. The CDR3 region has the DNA TGTGCCAGCAGTGTTACGGTCGGACAGGGGAGGGCTTTCTTT.